One and the same sample provided the 21 T cell receptor beta chains below, sequenced in a study of Tregs in tolerant kidney transplant recipients. Measured with immunoSEQ multiplex PCR; TCRdb has only the in-frame clones, and not every one. The profile shows over 70,000 clones, 90% to 95% of them singletons. Related graft donors supplied nonmyeloablative bone marrow transplants, and mixed chimerism was transient. The sequences come from CD4+ T cells from blood (PBMCs), collected 24 months after the transplant. Receptor source: a human patient who received a combined kidney and bone marrow transplant. The graft donor may be the source of some T cells.

This chain links TRBV19 with TRBJ2-7; 7 bases align to TRBD1. The CDR3 sequence is 13 residues long. Germline-derived CDR1 and CDR2 are LNHDA and SQIVND (reference sequence). Unmatched junction bases numbered 3, after V lost 6 bases and J lost 1 base. The DNA of the CDR3 is TGTGCCAGTAGGCGACAGGGATCCTACGAGCAGTACTTC. This sequence encodes CASRRQGSYEQYF.

The rearrangement links TRBV11-2 to TRBJ1-4, with 7 bases identical to TRBD1. The germline gives CDR1 SGHAT, CDR2 FQNNGV. CDR3 length equals 17 residues. V shed 5 bases and J 3 bases; nucleotides not matched to a gene: 12. CDR3: CASSPVGQPGANEKLFF. As DNA, the CDR3 is TGTGCCAGCAGCCCCGTGGGACAGCCCGGGGCTAATGAAAAACTGTTTTTT. Supplemented by reference TRBV11-2 and TRBJ1-4, the full variable domain reads EAGVAQSPRYKIIEKRQSVAFWCNPISGHATLYWYQQILGQGPKLLIQFQNNGVVDDSQLPKDRFSAERLKGVDSTLKIQPAKLEDSAVYLCASSPVGQPGANEKLFFGSGTQLSVL.

The gene calls are TRBV5-4 and TRBJ2-3; 8 bases are a match to TRBD2. This CDR3 spans 16 amino acids. Trimming removed 2 bases from V and 2 bases from J; junction bases left unmatched: 7. In germline, CDR1 is SGHNT, CDR2 YYREEE (reference sequence). The CDR3 sequence is CASSLRTGLVTDTQYF. CDR3 DNA: TGTGCCAGCAGCTTAAGGACGGGACTAGTCACAGATACGCAGTATTTT.

This chain links TRBV5-4 with TRBJ1-2; D ambiguous. CDR1 and CDR2 from the germline V gene are SGHNT and YYREEE (reference sequence). The CDR3 has 13 residues. The ends were cut back, 5 bases at V and 0 bases at J, with 8 bases in the middle. This CDR3 is CASSSGTNYGYTF. DNA of the CDR3: TGTGCCAGCAGTTCCGGGACTAACTATGGCTACACCTTC. The whole variable domain, remainder taken from reference TRBV5-4 and TRBJ1-2, is ETGVTQSPTHLIKTRGQQVTLRCSSQSGHNTVSWYQQALGQGPQFIFQYYREEENGRGNFPPRFSGLQFPNYSSELNVNALELDDSALYLCASSSGTNYGYTFGSGTRLTVV.

The chain uses TRBV11-3 and TRBJ2-7; 7 positions agree with TRBD1. V gave up 5 bases and J gave up 4 bases; unmatched junction bases: 5. This CDR3 contains 13 residues. CDR1 and CDR2 (germline): SGHNT, YENEEA. The CDR3 nucleotides read TGTGCCAGCAGCCTGGGACAGACATACGAGCAGTACTTC. Encoded protein: CASSLGQTYEQYF.

The CDR3 sequence is CATSRHSGRAYIQYF. DNA of the CDR3: TGTGCCACCAGCAGACATAGCGGGAGGGCATACATTCAGTACTTC. The chain has TRBV15 and TRBJ2-4, with TRBD2 matching 11 bases. V was pared by 2 bases and J by 8 bases, with 5 bases of the junction left unmatched. Looked up from germline, CDR1 is LNHNV and CDR2 is YYDKDF (reference sequence). The CDR3 spans 15 residues.

The chain combines TRBV7-3 with TRBJ2-1; D is uncertain. CDR3 length: 13 residues. The germline V and J ends were trimmed by 3 bases and 4 bases, with 7 bases remaining between them. Germline V gene sequence: CDR1 SGHTA, CDR2 FQGTGA. CDR3 residues: CASSFGEYNEQFF. In DNA form, the CDR3 reads TGTGCCAGCAGCTTTGGAGAGTACAATGAGCAGTTCTTC.

This clone has just one count. One end of the junction fails to match germline, which may point to a read error. The chain combines TRBV30 with TRBJ1-6; TRBD1 aligns across 10 bases. CDR1 GTSNPN and CDR2 SVGIG come from the germline V gene (reference sequence). This CDR3 comprises 14 residues. CDR3 DNA sequence: TGTGCCCGGAGGACAGGGACAGGGGATTCACCCCTCCACTTT. This sequence encodes CARRTGTGDSPLHF.

This sequence joins TRBV11-3 and TRBJ1-5, with 8 bases that match TRBD1. Germline CDR1 is SGHNT and CDR2 is YENEEA. The J segment lost 6 bases and the V segment lost 5 bases, leaving 3 bases of the junction unmatched. The CDR3 extends over 13 amino acids. Written as DNA, the CDR3 is TGTGCCAGCAGCGCTACAGGGGGTCAGCCCCAGCATTTT. Amino acids: CASSATGGQPQHF.

In the case of this clone: The junction and the germline gene differ at one end; a read error may be behind it. This same CDR3 is encoded by further DNA sequences in the sample. This chain links TRBV25-1 with TRBJ1-6, with D possibly being TRBD1 (5 bases). This CDR3 region has 15 residues. CDR1 and CDR2 from the germline V gene are MGHDK and SYGVNS. The CDR3 here is CASSGGAPGNSPLHF. Here the CDR3 DNA reads TGTGCCAGCAGTGGCGGGGCCCCTGGCAATTCCCCCCTCCACTTT.

The rearrangement uses TRBV5-1 and TRBJ2-3, with D perhaps matching TRBD2 (6 bases). There are 16 residues in the CDR3. The V end was cut by 2 bases, the J end by 2 bases, with 15 bases between. From germline, CDR1 is SGHRS and CDR2 YFSETQ. In nucleotides, the CDR3 is TGCGCCAGCAGCTTCGGGCGGGGTCCCCCCACAGATACGCAGTATTTT. Residues: CASSFGRGPPTDTQYF.

Note on this clone: Other DNA sequences within the sample encode an identical CDR3. The V gene is TRBV30, the J gene TRBJ1-6; maybe TRBD1 (5 bases). The CDR3 runs to 15 residues. Deletions cut 0 bases from V and 7 bases from J, with 13 bases between. Per the germline V gene, CDR1 is GTSNPN and CDR2 is SVGIG (reference sequence). The CDR3, as DNA: TGTGCCTGGAGTGTACCCCTCAGGGAAAATTCACCCCTCCACTTT. This codes for CAWSVPLRENSPLHF. Looking up the rest from reference TRBV30 and TRBJ1-6 gives the full variable domain: SQTIHQWPATLVQPVGSPLSLECTVEGTSNPNLYWYRQAAGRGLQLLFYSVGIGQISSEVPQNLSASRPQDRQFILSSKKLLLSDSGFYLCAWSVPLRENSPLHFGNGTRLTVT.

This clone was counted once. The CDR3 region has the DNA TGTGCCAGCAGTCTATTCAGGGGGCTCGGGGCCAACGTCCTGACTTTC. It yields the protein CASSLFRGLGANVLTF. The V gene is TRBV2, the J gene TRBJ2-6, with 8 bases matching TRBD1. The CDR3 runs to 16 residues. V was pared by 5 bases and J by 4 bases, with 7 bases of the junction left unmatched. CDR1 and CDR2 from the germline V gene are SNHLY and FYNNEI.

The chain employs TRBV5-1 and TRBJ1-1; D gene unclear. V was shortened by 0 bases and J by 1 base, with 10 bases between the two germline ends. Per germline, CDR1 SGHRS and CDR2 YFSETQ. This CDR3 region has 15 residues. The CDR3 protein is CASSLVRTENTEAFF. In DNA form, the CDR3 reads TGCGCCAGCAGCTTGGTAAGGACTGAGAACACTGAAGCTTTCTTT.

This clone appeared a few times. The CDR3 DNA is TGTGCCACACAGCGGGAGGGCTACAATGAGCAGTTCTTC. Protein: CATQREGYNEQFF. The J gene is TRBJ2-1, the V gene TRBV14; 10 nucleotides agree with TRBD2. The CDR3 spans 13 residues. The germline V gene has CDR1 SGHDN and CDR2 FVKESK. V shed 10 bases, J shed 3 bases, and the junction held 3 bases outside the gene matches.

V and J are TRBV19 and TRBJ1-5, with 9 bases identical to TRBD1. The CDR3 consists of 15 residues. The V and J ends lost 3 bases and 2 bases, in that order; junction bases with no gene match: 2. Germline V gene data show CDR1 as LNHDA and CDR2 as SQIVND (reference sequence). CDR3 sequence (DNA): TGTGCCAGTAGTATGACAGGGGGTGGCAATCAGCCCCAGCATTTT. This encodes CASSMTGGGNQPQHF.

The chain recombines TRBV2 with TRBJ2-1; D is unresolved. The V end was cut by 6 bases, the J end by 15 bases, with 18 bases between. The CDR3 length is 12 residues. Germline CDR1 reads SNHLY; CDR2 reads FYNNEI. CDR3 loop: CASSPQTGARFF. CDR3 DNA: TGTGCCAGCAGCCCCCAGACCGGAGCAAGGTTCTTC.

The V and J genes are TRBV19 and TRBJ1-1; the match to TRBD1 covers 12 bases. This CDR3 region has 14 residues. Germline CDR1 and CDR2: LNHDA and SQIVND (reference sequence). V shed 8 bases, J shed 1 base, and the junction held 2 bases outside the gene matches. The CDR3 bases are TGTGCCAGTTGGGACAGGGGGCAGAACACTGAAGCTTTCTTT. This translates into CASWDRGQNTEAFF.

This clone has a handful of counts. The J gene is TRBJ1-5, the V gene TRBV28, with D unclear. Germline V gives CDR1 MDHEN, CDR2 SYDVKM. The CDR3 is 16 amino acids. V gave up 5 bases and J gave up 3 bases, with 17 bases separating them. The CDR3 DNA is TGTGCCAGCAGTCCTATGGCGGGGAAATCCAATCAGCCCCAGCATTTT. Translation: CASSPMAGKSNQPQHF.

This rearrangement joins TRBV7-2 to TRBJ2-6; D uncertain. V was shortened by 0 bases and J by 0 bases, with 12 bases between the two germline ends. The germline V gene encodes CDR1 SGHTA and CDR2 FQGNSA. The CDR3 has 18 amino acids. CDR3 DNA sequence: TGTGCCAGCAGCTTAGCCCGAGGTACGACCTCTGGGGCCAACGTCCTGACTTTC. It translates to CASSLARGTTSGANVLTF.

The chain uses TRBV27 and TRBJ2-7; 10 bases align to TRBD1. Germline-derived CDR1 and CDR2 are MNHEY and SMNVEV (reference sequence). The CDR3 covers 16 residues. V lost 3 bases and J lost 6; bases outside the gene matches: 11. The CDR3 protein is CASSLIPGTGAPEQYF. CDR3 nucleotides: TGTGCCAGCAGTTTGATCCCCGGGACAGGGGCCCCCGAGCAGTACTTC.